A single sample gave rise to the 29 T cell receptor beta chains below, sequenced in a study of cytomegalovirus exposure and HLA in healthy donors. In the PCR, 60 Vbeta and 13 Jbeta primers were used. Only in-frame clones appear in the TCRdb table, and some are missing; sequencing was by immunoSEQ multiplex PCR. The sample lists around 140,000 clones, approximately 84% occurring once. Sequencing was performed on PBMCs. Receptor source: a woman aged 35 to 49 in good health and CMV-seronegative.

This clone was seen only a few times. CDR3 sequence: CASSMFVISNQPQHF. DNA of the CDR3: TGTGCCAGTAGTATGTTCGTAATTAGCAATCAGCCCCAGCATTTT. The chain combines TRBV19 with TRBJ1-5; D is unresolved. Trimming removed 3 bases at V and 0 bases at J, with 9 bases between. Looked up from germline, CDR1 is LNHDA and CDR2 is SQIVND (reference sequence). There are 15 residues in the CDR3. The whole variable domain, filled in from reference TRBV19 and TRBJ1-5, reads DGGITQSPKYLFRKEGQNVTLSCEQNLNHDAMYWYRQDPGQGLRLIYYSQIVNDFQKGDIAEGYSVSREKKESFPLTVTSAQKNPTAFYLCASSMFVISNQPQHFGDGTRLSIL.

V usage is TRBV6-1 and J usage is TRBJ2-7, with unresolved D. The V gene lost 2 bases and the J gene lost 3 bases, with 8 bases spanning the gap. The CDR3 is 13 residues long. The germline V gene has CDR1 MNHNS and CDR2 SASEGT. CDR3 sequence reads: CASSEYQVYEQYF. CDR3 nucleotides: TGTGCCAGCAGTGAATATCAGGTCTACGAGCAGTACTTC.

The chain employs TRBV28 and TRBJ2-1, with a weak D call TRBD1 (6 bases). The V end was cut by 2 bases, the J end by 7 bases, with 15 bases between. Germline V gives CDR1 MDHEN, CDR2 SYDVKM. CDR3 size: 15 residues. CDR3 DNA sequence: TGTGCCAGCAGTTTAGGAGACAGGATCAGAAATGAGCAGTTCTTC. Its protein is CASSLGDRIRNEQFF. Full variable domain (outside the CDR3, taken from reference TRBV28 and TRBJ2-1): DVKVTQSSRYLVKRTGEKVFLECVQDMDHENMFWYRQDPGLGLRLIYFSYDVKMKEKGDIPEGYSVSREKKERFSLILESASTNQTSMYLCASSLGDRIRNEQFFGPGTRLTVL.

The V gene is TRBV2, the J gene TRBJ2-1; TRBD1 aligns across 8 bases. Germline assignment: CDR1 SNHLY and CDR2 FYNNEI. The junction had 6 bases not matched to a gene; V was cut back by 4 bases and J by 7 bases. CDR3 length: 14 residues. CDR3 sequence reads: CASSGQGIINEQFF. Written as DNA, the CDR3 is TGTGCCAGCAGTGGACAGGGGATCATTAATGAGCAGTTCTTC.

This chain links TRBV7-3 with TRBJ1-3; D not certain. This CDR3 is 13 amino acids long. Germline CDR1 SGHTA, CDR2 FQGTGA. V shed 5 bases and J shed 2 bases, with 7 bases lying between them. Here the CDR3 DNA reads TGTGCCAGCAGCCCGACAACTGGAAACACCATATATTTT. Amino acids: CASSPTTGNTIYF.

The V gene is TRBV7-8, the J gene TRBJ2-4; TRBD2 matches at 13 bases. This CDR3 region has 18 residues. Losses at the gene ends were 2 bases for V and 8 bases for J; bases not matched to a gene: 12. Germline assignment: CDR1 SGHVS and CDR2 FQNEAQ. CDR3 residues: CASSLYFRTSGSEYIQYF. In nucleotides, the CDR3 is TGTGCCAGCAGCTTATATTTTAGGACTAGCGGGAGCGAGTACATTCAGTACTTC.

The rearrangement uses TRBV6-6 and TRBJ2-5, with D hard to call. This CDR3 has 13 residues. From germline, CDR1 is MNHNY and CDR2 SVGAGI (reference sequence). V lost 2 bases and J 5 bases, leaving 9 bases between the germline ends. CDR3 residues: CASSYPIRETQYF. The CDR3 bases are TGTGCCAGCAGTTACCCCATTCGGGAGACCCAGTACTTC.

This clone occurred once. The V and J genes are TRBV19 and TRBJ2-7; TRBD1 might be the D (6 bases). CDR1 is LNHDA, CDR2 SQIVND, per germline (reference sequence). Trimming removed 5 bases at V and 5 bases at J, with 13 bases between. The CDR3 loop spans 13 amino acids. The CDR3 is CASSSSGVNEQYF. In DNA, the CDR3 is TGTGCCAGTAGTTCTTCAGGGGTCAACGAGCAGTACTTC.

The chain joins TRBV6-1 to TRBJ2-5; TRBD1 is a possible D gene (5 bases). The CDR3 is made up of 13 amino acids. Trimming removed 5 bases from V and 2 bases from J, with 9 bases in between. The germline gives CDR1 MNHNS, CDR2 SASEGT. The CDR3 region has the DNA TGTGCCAGCAGTAACCAGGGACAAGAGACCCAGTACTTC. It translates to CASSNQGQETQYF.

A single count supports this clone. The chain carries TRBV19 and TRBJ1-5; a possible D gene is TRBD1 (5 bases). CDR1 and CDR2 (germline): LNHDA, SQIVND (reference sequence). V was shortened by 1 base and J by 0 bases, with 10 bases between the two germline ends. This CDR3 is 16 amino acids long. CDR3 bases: TGTGCCAGTAGTATAGGGGGACTGCTTAGCAATCAGCCCCAGCATTTT. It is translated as CASSIGGLLSNQPQHF.

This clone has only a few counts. The CDR3 sequence: CASSPGTGIRKQETQYF. In nucleotides, the CDR3 is TGTGCCAGCAGCCCCGGGACAGGGATCAGAAAACAAGAGACCCAGTACTTC. The rearrangement uses TRBV11-3 and TRBJ2-5; 9 bases match TRBD1. CDR1 is SGHNT, CDR2 YENEEA, per germline. This CDR3 contains 17 residues. V dropped 5 bases and J dropped 2; count of bases not matched to a gene: 12.

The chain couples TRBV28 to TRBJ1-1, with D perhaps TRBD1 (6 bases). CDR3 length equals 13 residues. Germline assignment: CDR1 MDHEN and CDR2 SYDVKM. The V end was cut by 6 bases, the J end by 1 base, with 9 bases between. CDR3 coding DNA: TGTGCCAGCAGCAGGGGTGGGAACACTGAAGCTTTCTTT. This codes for CASSRGGNTEAFF.

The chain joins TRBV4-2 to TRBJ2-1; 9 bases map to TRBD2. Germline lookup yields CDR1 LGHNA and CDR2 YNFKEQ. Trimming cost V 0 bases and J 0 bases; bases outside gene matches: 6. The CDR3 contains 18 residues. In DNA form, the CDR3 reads TGTGCCAGCAGCCAAGATTTTATTAGCGGGAGCTCCTACAATGAGCAGTTCTTC. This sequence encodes CASSQDFISGSSYNEQFF.

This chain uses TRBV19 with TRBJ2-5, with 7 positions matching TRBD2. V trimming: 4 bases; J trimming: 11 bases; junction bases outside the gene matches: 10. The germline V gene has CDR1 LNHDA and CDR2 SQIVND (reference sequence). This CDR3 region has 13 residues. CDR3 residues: CASSTQLAWEQYF. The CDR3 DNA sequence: TGTGCCAGTAGTACCCAACTAGCGTGGGAGCAGTACTTC.

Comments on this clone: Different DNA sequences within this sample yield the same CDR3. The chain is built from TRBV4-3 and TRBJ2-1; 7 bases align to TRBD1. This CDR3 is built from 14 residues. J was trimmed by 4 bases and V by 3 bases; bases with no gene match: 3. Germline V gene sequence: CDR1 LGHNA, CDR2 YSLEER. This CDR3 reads CASSQDRIYNEQFF. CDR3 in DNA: TGCGCCAGCAGCCAGGACAGGATTTACAATGAGCAGTTCTTC.

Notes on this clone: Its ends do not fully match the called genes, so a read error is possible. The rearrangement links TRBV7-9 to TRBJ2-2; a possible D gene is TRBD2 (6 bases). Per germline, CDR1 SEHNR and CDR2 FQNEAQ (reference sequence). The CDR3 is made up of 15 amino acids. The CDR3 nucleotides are TGTTCCAGCAATCTGGGGGGACTCAACACCGGGGAGCTGTTTTTT. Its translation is CSSNLGGLNTGELFF.

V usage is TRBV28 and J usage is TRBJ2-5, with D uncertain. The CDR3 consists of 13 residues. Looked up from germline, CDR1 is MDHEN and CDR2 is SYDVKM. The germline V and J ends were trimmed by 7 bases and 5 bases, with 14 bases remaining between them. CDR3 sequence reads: CASNPPGWETQYF. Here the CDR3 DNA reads TGTGCCAGCAACCCCCCCGGTTGGGAGACCCAGTACTTC.

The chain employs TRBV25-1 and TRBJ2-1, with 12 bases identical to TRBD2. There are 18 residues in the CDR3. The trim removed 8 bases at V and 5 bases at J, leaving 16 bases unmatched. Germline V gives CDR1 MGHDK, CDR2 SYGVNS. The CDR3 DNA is TGTGCCAGCCGAAACAGACTAGCGGGAGAACCCTGGAACAATGAGCAGTTCTTC. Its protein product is CASRNRLAGEPWNNEQFF.

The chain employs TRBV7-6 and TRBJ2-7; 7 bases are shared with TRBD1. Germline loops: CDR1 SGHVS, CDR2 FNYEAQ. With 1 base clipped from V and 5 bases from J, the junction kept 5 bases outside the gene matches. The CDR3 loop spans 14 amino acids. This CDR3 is CASSLDRGSNEQYF. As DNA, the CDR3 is TGTGCCAGCAGCTTAGACAGGGGTAGTAACGAGCAGTACTTC. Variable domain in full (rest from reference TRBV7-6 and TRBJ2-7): GAGVSQSPRYKVTKRGQDVALRCDPISGHVSLYWYRQALGQGPEFLTYFNYEAQQDKSGLPNDRFSAERPEGSISTLTIQRTEQRDSAMYRCASSLDRGSNEQYFGPGTRLTVT.

CDR3 in DNA: TGTGCCAGCAGCCCTAGGACAGGTTACTACGAGCAGTACTTC. Its protein product is CASSPRTGYYEQYF. This sequence joins TRBV7-9 and TRBJ2-7; 7 bases are shared with TRBD1. V lost 5 bases and J lost 3; bases outside the gene matches: 7. CDR1 is SEHNR and CDR2 is FQNEAQ in the germline V gene (reference sequence). The CDR3 loop spans 14 amino acids.

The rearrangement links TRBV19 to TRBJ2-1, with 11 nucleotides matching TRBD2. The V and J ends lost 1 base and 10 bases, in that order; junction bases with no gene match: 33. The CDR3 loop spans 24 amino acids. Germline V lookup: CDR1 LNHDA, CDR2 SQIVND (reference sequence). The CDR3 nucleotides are TGTGCCAGTAGTATAGTCATCCCGGGACTAGCGGCGGACTTCGCTTTACCAATGAGGCTGGAGCAGTTCTTC. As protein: CASSIVIPGLAADFALPMRLEQFF.

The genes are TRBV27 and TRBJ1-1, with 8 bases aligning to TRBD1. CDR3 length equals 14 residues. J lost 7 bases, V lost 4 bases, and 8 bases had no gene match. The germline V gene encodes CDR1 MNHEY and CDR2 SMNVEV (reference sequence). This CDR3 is CASSYSQGAREAFF. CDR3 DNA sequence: TGTGCCAGCAGTTACTCTCAGGGGGCTCGTGAAGCTTTCTTT.

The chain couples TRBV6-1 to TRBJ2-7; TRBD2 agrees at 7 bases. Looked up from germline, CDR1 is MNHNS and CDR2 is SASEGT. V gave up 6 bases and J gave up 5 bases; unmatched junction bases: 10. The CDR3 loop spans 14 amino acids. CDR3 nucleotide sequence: TGTGCCAGCAGCTGGGGCGGGAGTGGCGACGAGCAGTACTTC. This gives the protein CASSWGGSGDEQYF.

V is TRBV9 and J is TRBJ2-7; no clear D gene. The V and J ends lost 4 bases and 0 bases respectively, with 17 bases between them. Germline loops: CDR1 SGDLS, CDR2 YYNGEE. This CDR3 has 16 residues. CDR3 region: CASSKDVANPSYEQYF. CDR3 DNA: TGTGCCAGCAGCAAAGACGTAGCAAATCCCTCCTACGAGCAGTACTTC. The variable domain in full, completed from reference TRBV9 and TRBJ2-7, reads DSGVTQTPKHLITATGQRVTLRCSPRSGDLSVYWYQQSLDQGLQFLIQYYNGEERAKGNILERFSAQQFPDLHSELNLSSLELGDSALYFCASSKDVANPSYEQYFGPGTRLTVT.

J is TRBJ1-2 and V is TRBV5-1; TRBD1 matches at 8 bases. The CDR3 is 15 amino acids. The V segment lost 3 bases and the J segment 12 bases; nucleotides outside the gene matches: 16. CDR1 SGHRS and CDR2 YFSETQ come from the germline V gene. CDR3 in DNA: TGCGCCAGCAGCTCTGTACCCGGACAGGGTAATCTGGACACCTTC. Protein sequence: CASSSVPGQGNLDTF.

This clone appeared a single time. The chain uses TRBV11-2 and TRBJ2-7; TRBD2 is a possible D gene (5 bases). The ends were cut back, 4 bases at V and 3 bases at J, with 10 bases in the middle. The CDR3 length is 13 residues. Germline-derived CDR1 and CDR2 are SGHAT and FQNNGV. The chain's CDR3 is CASSSNRDYEQYF. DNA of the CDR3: TGTGCCAGCAGCTCGAACCGGGACTACGAGCAGTACTTC.

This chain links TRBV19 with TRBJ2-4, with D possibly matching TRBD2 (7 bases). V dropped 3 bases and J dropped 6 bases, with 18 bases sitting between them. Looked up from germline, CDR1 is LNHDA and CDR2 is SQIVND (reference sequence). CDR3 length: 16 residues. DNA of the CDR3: TGTGCCAGTAGTATTAGCCGGGGGGCCGGAATAAACATTCAGTACTTC. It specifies CASSISRGAGINIQYF.

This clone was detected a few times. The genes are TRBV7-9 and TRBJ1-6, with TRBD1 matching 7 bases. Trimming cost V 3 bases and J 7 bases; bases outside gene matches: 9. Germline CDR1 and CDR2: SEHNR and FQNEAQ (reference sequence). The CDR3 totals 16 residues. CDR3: CASSFLTGVGNSPLHF. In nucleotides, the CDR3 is TGTGCCAGCAGCTTTCTAACAGGGGTAGGCAATTCACCCCTCCACTTT.

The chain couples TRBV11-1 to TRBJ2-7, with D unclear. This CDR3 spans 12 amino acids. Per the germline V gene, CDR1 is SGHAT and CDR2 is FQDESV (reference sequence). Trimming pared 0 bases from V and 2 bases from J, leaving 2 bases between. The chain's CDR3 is CASSLATYEQYF. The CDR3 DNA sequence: TGTGCCAGCAGCTTAGCCACCTACGAGCAGTACTTC.